Shown below are 8 T cell receptor beta chains from a single sample sequenced in a study of neurological immune-mediated disorders (dated by TCRdb to the late 2010s). Preparation of the library involved 5' RACE. Sequencing was performed on an Illumina HiSeq 2500. TCRdb ran its own pipeline on the public reads, namely fastp trimming at Q25 and MiXCR clone calling, and kept in-frame beta chains. Entries are consolidated by CDR3 protein sequence, retaining the most common genes and DNA. This sample lists roughly 60,000 distinct CDR3 sequences; 2.5% were detected once. The ten largest clones add up to less than 3.5% of the sample. Material: PBMCs. The origin of the receptors is a man aged 45-60 years with multiple sclerosis.

This clonotype was recorded at least ten times. The chain recombines TRBV20-1 with TRBJ2-5, with D hard to call. The CDR3 consists of 13 residues. Between the trimmed V and J ends, which lost 0 bases and 3 bases, there was a span of 8 bases. The germline gives CDR1 DFQATT, CDR2 SNEGSKA (reference sequence). The CDR3 DNA reads as TGCAGTGCTAGAGATAGGGATAAAGAGACCCAGTACTTC. Translated, it gives CSARDRDKETQYF.

Ten or more counts support this clonotype. The V and J genes are TRBV7-3 and TRBJ1-1; D not certain. This CDR3 is built from 17 residues. Per germline, CDR1 SGHTA and CDR2 FQGTGA. V lost 4 bases, J lost 2 bases, and 20 bases lay in between. CDR3 sequence: CASSSSSVTNLNTEAFF. The CDR3 nucleotides are TGTGCCAGCAGCTCCTCTTCCGTGACAAATTTAAACACTGAAGCTTTCTTT.

This clonotype was counted at least ten times. The CDR3: CASSTDRGYGYTF. The CDR3 nucleotides are TGTGCCAGCAGTACTGACAGGGGTTATGGCTACACCTTC. The chain recombines TRBV6-5 with TRBJ1-2, with 8 nucleotides matching TRBD1. CDR3 length equals 13 residues. Trimming cost V 5 bases and J 5 bases; bases outside gene matches: 4. CDR1 is MNHEY and CDR2 is SVGAGI in the germline V gene.

The table lists this clonotype with many counts. This rearrangement joins TRBV6-2 or TRBV6-3 to TRBJ1-5, with D perhaps matching TRBD1 (6 bases). CDR1 is MNHEY, CDR2 SVGEGT, per germline. CDR3 size: 14 residues. V shed 5 bases and J shed 7 bases, with 15 bases lying between them. The DNA of the CDR3 is TGTGCCAGCAGTACATACAGGGTGGAACAGCCCCAGCATTTT. It encodes CASSTYRVEQPQHF.

Notes on this clonotype: It may be a read error: a sequence one base away is much more abundant. CDR3 protein: CVSSGRTSGGPYEQYF. CDR3 DNA: TGTGTCAGCAGCGGGAGGACTAGCGGGGGACCCTACGAGCAGTACTTC. The gene calls are TRBV7-2 and TRBJ2-7, with 13 bases identical to TRBD2. From germline, CDR1 is SGHTA and CDR2 FQGNSA. The CDR3 runs 16 residues.

This clonotype showed up just a few times. This chain connects TRBV18 to TRBJ1-2; D is unresolved. Per the germline V gene, CDR1 is KGHSH and CDR2 is LQKENI. Trimming took 3 bases from V and 3 from J, leaving 8 bases between them. This CDR3 contains 13 residues. The CDR3: CASSPPLDYGYTF. CDR3 nucleotide sequence: TGTGCCAGCTCACCGCCCCTTGACTATGGCTACACCTTC.

At least ten counts were recorded for this clonotype. The V and J genes are TRBV3-1 and TRBJ2-7; 9 bases line up with TRBD1. Trimming removed 4 bases from V and 5 bases from J; junction bases left unmatched: 9. The CDR3 covers 15 residues. Looked up from germline, CDR1 is LGHDT and CDR2 is YNNKEL (reference sequence). The CDR3 bases are TGTGCCAGCAGCCCCGTCCGGTGGGACAGGGACGAGCAGTACTTC. Its protein product is CASSPVRWDRDEQYF.

In its sample, this clonotype was seen many times. The J gene is TRBJ1-2, the V gene TRBV18; no clear D gene. Trimming stripped 3 bases from V and 6 bases from J, with 11 bases between. The germline CDR1 and CDR2 sequences are KGHSH and LQKENI. The CDR3 totals 13 residues. The CDR3 nucleotides read TGTGCCAGCTCACCCCAAAGGGAGAATGGCTACACCTTC. It encodes CASSPQRENGYTF.